This passage covers 25 T cell receptor beta chains from one sample sequenced in a study of blood T cell repertoires in COVID-19. Sequencing used immunoSEQ multiplex PCR; TCRdb keeps in-frame clones, though not all of them. The sample contains about 39,000 clones, approximately 80% of which appear only once. The sequenced sample consisted of peripheral blood. The receptors were sampled from a man in his 60s in a cohort sampled during active COVID-19.

V gene TRBV29-1 combines with J gene TRBJ2-3; D possibly corresponds to TRBD2 (6 bases). This CDR3 is 14 amino acids long. Germline CDR1 reads SQVTM; CDR2 reads ANQGSEA. The V end was cut by 7 bases, the J end by 5 bases, with 19 bases between. CDR3 DNA sequence: TGCAGCGGGGGCACTAGCACCCTTCTAGATACGCAGTATTTT. Protein product: CSGGTSTLLDTQYF.

CDR3 sequence (DNA): TGTGCCAGCAGTCGAGGACAGGCTCTAGGGGAGACCCAGTACTTC. Protein sequence: CASSRGQALGETQYF. The chain combines TRBV27 with TRBJ2-5; TRBD1 agrees at 7 bases. There are 15 residues in the CDR3. Germline CDR1 reads MNHEY; CDR2 reads SMNVEV (reference sequence). The trim removed 5 bases at V and 5 bases at J, leaving 11 bases unmatched.

This clone was seen a handful of times. For the CDR3, the DNA is TGTGCCAGCAGTTGGGCAGGGGGCAGGACTGAAGCTTTCTTT. Protein sequence: CASSWAGGRTEAFF. The J gene is TRBJ1-1, the V gene TRBV6-5; 8 bases are shared with TRBD1. With V trimmed by 4 bases and J by 5 bases, 6 bases remained unmatched. Per germline, CDR1 MNHEY and CDR2 SVGAGI. This CDR3 is 14 amino acids long.

CDR3 bases: TGTGCCAGCAGCTTACTAGCGGGAGGGCGCGACTACGAGCAGTACTTC. Protein sequence: CASSLLAGGRDYEQYF. The chain carries TRBV28 and TRBJ2-7, with 13 bases aligning to TRBD2. V shed 6 bases and J 3 bases; nucleotides not matched to a gene: 8. This CDR3 has 16 amino acids. Germline values: CDR1 MDHEN, CDR2 SYDVKM.

The chain has TRBV13 and TRBJ1-3; 7 bases agree with TRBD1. Germline-derived CDR1 and CDR2 are PRHDT and FYEKMQ (reference sequence). This CDR3 is 14 amino acids long. V gave up 5 bases and J gave up 4 bases; unmatched junction bases: 5. The CDR3 protein is CASSTGTAGNTIYF. The CDR3 bases are TGTGCCAGCAGCACCGGGACAGCCGGAAACACCATATATTTT.

This clone was detected only a few times. This sequence joins TRBV4-2 and TRBJ2-1; 8 nucleotides agree with TRBD2. This CDR3 contains 16 residues. CDR1 is LGHNA, CDR2 YNFKEQ, per germline. With 0 bases clipped from V and 4 bases from J, the junction kept 5 bases outside the gene matches. DNA for the CDR3: TGTGCCAGCAGCCAAGAAGGTAGCGGGGCATACAATGAGCAGTTCTTC. This encodes CASSQEGSGAYNEQFF.

The count of this clone is one. CDR3 sequence (DNA): TGTGCCAGTAGTATCAACAGGAAAGAGACCCAGTACTTC. Its translation is CASSINRKETQYF. V is TRBV19 and J is TRBJ2-5, with D possibly TRBD1 on 5 matching bases. This CDR3 is built from 13 residues. The germline gives CDR1 LNHDA, CDR2 SQIVND (reference sequence). With 3 bases removed from V and 3 bases from J, the gap between germline ends came to 8 bases.

V gene TRBV12-3 or TRBV12-4 combines with J gene TRBJ2-3, with D possibly being TRBD2 (7 bases). The V end was cut by 9 bases, the J end by 6 bases, with 13 bases between. The CDR3 covers 12 residues. CDR3 coding DNA: TGTGCCAGTAGGGGAGGGGGGGATACGCAGTATTTT. Protein product: CASRGGGDTQYF.

The V call is TRBV7-3, the J call TRBJ1-1; weak D call: TRBD1 (5 bases). Germline V gene data show CDR1 as SGHTA and CDR2 as FQGTGA. The CDR3 consists of 14 residues. The V end lost 4 bases, the J end lost 3 bases, and 12 bases lay between the germline ends. Here the CDR3 DNA reads TGTGCCAGCAGCTCGGTTGGGGGGGACACTGAAGCTTTCTTT. It yields the protein CASSSVGGDTEAFF.

This chain links TRBV7-2 with TRBJ2-7, with D possibly being TRBD2 (7 bases). In germline, CDR1 is SGHTA, CDR2 FQGNSA. The CDR3 extends over 16 amino acids. Trimming removed 5 bases from V and 2 bases from J, with 19 bases in between. The CDR3 loop is CASSPGGVALPYEQYF. CDR3 DNA: TGTGCCAGCAGCCCGGGGGGCGTCGCGCTTCCCTACGAGCAGTACTTC.

The chain combines TRBV15 with TRBJ1-2; possible D gene TRBD1, 6 bases. Germline V gene lookup returns CDR1 LNHNV and CDR2 YYDKDF (reference sequence). CDR3 size: 15 residues. V was pared by 5 bases and J by 0 bases, with 13 bases between. The CDR3 DNA reads as TGTGCCACCAGCTCCCAAGGGGGACCTAACTATGGCTACACCTTC. This translates into CATSSQGGPNYGYTF. Based on the CDR3 plus reference TRBV15 and TRBJ1-2, the full variable domain is DAMVIQNPRYQVTQFGKPVTLSCSQTLNHNVMYWYQQKSSQAPKLLFHYYDKDFNNEADTPDNFQSRRPNTSFCFLDIRSPGLGDTAMYLCATSSQGGPNYGYTFGSGTRLTVV.

This chain connects TRBV25-1 to TRBJ2-3; TRBD1 aligns across 8 bases. The trim removed 4 bases at V and 3 bases at J, leaving 9 bases unmatched. The CDR3 loop spans 16 amino acids. CDR1 and CDR2 (germline): MGHDK, SYGVNS. This chain's CDR3 is CASSVLRTGTTDTQYF. CDR3 nucleotide sequence: TGTGCCAGCAGTGTGTTACGGACAGGGACAACAGATACGCAGTATTTT.

The rearrangement uses TRBV6-5 and TRBJ1-6; D might be TRBD1 (5 bases). Germline V CDR1 and CDR2: MNHEY, SVGAGI. The germline V and J ends were trimmed by 7 bases and 6 bases, with 16 bases remaining between them. The CDR3 is 15 amino acids. The CDR3 region is CASTLDPGGNSPLHF. The CDR3 bases are TGTGCCAGCACTTTAGACCCGGGGGGTAATTCACCCCTCCACTTT.

CDR3 sequence (DNA): TGCGCCAGCAGCCAAGACGTCCAGGCCTACAATGAGCAGTTCTTC. Translation gives CASSQDVQAYNEQFF. The gene calls are TRBV4-1 and TRBJ2-1; D is undetermined. Germline loops: CDR1 MGHRA, CDR2 YSYEKL. CDR3 length: 15 residues. V dropped 0 bases and J dropped 2 bases, with 8 bases sitting between them.

As to this clone: It may be a read error: a sequence one base away is much more abundant. This chain uses TRBV7-2 with TRBJ1-4; 11 nucleotides match TRBD1. This CDR3 region has 15 residues. The germline V gene has CDR1 SGHTA and CDR2 FQGNSA. Losses at the gene ends were 5 bases for V and 7 bases for J; bases not matched to a gene: 6. The CDR3 sequence is CASSLTGTGGEKLFF. DNA of the CDR3: TGTGCCAGCAGCCTCACCGGGACAGGGGGTGAAAAACTGTTTTTT.

This rearrangement joins TRBV30 to TRBJ2-7; possibly TRBD1 for D (5 bases). This CDR3 spans 13 amino acids. Trimming stripped 8 bases from V and 1 base from J, with 15 bases between. Germline values: CDR1 GTSNPN, CDR2 SVGIG (reference sequence). CDR3 sequence: CARQGALSYEQYF. CDR3 DNA sequence: TGTGCCCGGCAAGGGGCTCTTTCCTACGAGCAGTACTTC.

In its sample, this clone was seen once. This chain joins TRBV9 and TRBJ2-3; tentative D call: TRBD2 (6 bases). The germline V and J ends were trimmed by 0 bases and 1 base, with 9 bases remaining between them. The CDR3 is 15 residues long. Germline V lookup: CDR1 SGDLS, CDR2 YYNGEE. The CDR3 is CASSVVPGGTDTQYF. As DNA, the CDR3 is TGTGCCAGCAGCGTAGTGCCGGGAGGCACAGATACGCAGTATTTT.

This clone was counted only a few times. The rearrangement links TRBV5-1 to TRBJ2-3, with a weak D call TRBD2 (6 bases). Germline V CDR1 and CDR2: SGHRS, YFSETQ. With 0 bases removed from V and 3 bases from J, the gap between germline ends came to 11 bases. The length of the CDR3 is 15 residues. Written as DNA, the CDR3 is TGCGCCAGCAGCTTGGTGGCAGGGAGGACAGATACGCAGTATTTT. Translation: CASSLVAGRTDTQYF.

CDR3 region: CASSEGTSGTYEQYF. The CDR3 nucleotides read TGTGCCAGCAGTGAAGGGACTAGCGGCACCTACGAGCAGTACTTC. The V call is TRBV2, the J call TRBJ2-7; 10 bases fit TRBD2. Germline V gives CDR1 SNHLY, CDR2 FYNNEI. V dropped 1 base and J dropped 2; count of bases not matched to a gene: 2. The CDR3 covers 15 residues.

The chain has TRBV6-5 and TRBJ2-1; no clear D gene. V lost 6 bases to trimming and J lost 4 bases, with 7 bases between them. The CDR3 is made up of 12 amino acids. CDR1 and CDR2 (germline): MNHEY, SVGAGI. CDR3 region: CASRSVYNEQFF. The DNA of the CDR3 is TGTGCCAGCAGGTCAGTGTACAATGAGCAGTTCTTC.

The V and J genes are TRBV19 and TRBJ2-2; TRBD1 might be the D (5 bases). V lost 10 bases to trimming and J lost 1 base, with 13 bases between them. The V gene's germline CDR1 is LNHDA and CDR2 SQIVND (reference sequence). CDR3 length: 14 amino acids. The CDR3 reads CATSRTMNTGELFF. Written as DNA, the CDR3 is TGTGCCACTTCCCGGACAATGAACACCGGGGAGCTGTTTTTT.

The rearrangement uses TRBV18 and TRBJ2-1, with D unresolved. Trimming removed 0 bases at V and 4 bases at J, with 7 bases between. CDR1 is KGHSH, CDR2 LQKENI, per germline. The CDR3 is made up of 14 amino acids. The CDR3 DNA follows: TGTGCCAGCTCACCACCGACTGGATACAATGAGCAGTTCTTC. Translation gives CASSPPTGYNEQFF.

This chain joins TRBV2 and TRBJ1-4; tentatively, D is TRBD1 (6 bases). The CDR3 runs to 14 residues. The germline V and J ends were trimmed by 5 bases and 8 bases, with 15 bases remaining between them. Germline V CDR1 and CDR2: SNHLY, FYNNEI. In DNA, the CDR3 is TGTGCCAGCAGTCAGGACAGAGTTTTCGAAAAACTGTTTTTT. Encoded protein: CASSQDRVFEKLFF.

V gene TRBV6-5 combines with J gene TRBJ2-3; the match to TRBD1 covers 7 bases. The trim removed 2 bases at V and 5 bases at J, leaving 7 bases unmatched. The CDR3 totals 15 residues. Germline CDR1 is MNHEY and CDR2 is SVGAGI. CDR3 DNA: TGTGCCAGCAGTTACGGCCAGGGGGAAGTAGATACGCAGTATTTT. Encoded protein: CASSYGQGEVDTQYF.

V usage is TRBV30 and J usage is TRBJ2-1; 7 bases are shared with TRBD2. The germline gives CDR1 GTSNPN, CDR2 SVGIG (reference sequence). CDR3 length equals 15 residues. The J segment lost 5 bases and the V segment lost 5 bases, leaving 12 bases of the junction unmatched. CDR3 protein: CAWEGLRGKNNEQFF. DNA of the CDR3: TGTGCCTGGGAAGGTCTGCGGGGGAAAAACAATGAGCAGTTCTTC.